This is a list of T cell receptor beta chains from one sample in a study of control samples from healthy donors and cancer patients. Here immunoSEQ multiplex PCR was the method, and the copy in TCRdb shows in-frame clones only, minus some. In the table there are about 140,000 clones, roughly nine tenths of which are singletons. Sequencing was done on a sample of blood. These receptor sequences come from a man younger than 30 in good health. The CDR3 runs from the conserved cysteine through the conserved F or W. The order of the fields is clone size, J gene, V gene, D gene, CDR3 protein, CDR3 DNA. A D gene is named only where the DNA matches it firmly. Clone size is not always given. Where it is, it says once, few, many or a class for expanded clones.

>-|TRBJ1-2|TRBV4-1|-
CASSQESRVNYGYTF
TGCGCCAGCAGCCAAGAATCTCGGGTTAACTATGGCTACACCTTC
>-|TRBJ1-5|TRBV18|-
CASSPGAGAEYSNQPQHF
TGTGCCAGCTCACCCGGGGCGGGGGCTGAGTATAGCAATCAGCCCCAGCATTTT
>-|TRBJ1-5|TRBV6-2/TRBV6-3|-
CASRPFRQFHQPQHF
TGTGCCAGCCGCCCCTTCCGACAGTTTCATCAGCCCCAGCATTTT
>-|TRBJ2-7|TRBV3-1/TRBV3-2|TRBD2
CASSRQGLAGSYEQYF
TGTGCCAGCAGCCGCCAAGGACTAGCGGGGAGTTACGAGCAGTACTTC
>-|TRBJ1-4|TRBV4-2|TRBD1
CASSQGGGTGSEKLFF
TGTGCCAGCAGCCAAGGGGGAGGGACAGGGAGTGAAAAACTGTTTTTT
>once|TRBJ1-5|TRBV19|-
CASSIVTVVEQPQHF
TGTGCCAGTAGTATAGTAACGGTGGTAGAACAGCCCCAGCATTTT
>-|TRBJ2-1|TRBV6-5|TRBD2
CASRAGGVYNEQFF
TGTGCCAGCAGAGCGGGGGGGGTTTACAATGAGCAGTTCTTC
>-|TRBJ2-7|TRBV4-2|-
CASSQGVWGETYEQYF
TGTGCCAGCAGCCAAGGGGTATGGGGGGAGACTTACGAGCAGTACTTC
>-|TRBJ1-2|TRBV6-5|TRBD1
CASSYLQQGVGGYTF
TGTGCCAGCAGTTACTTACAACAGGGGGTGGGAGGCTACACCTTC
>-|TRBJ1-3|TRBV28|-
CARAGANSGNTIYF
TGTGCCAGGGCGGGGGCAAACTCTGGAAACACCATATATTTT
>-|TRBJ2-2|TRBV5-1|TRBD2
CASGLGTSGDTGELFF
TGCGCCAGCGGCTTGGGGACTAGCGGGGACACCGGGGAGCTGTTTTTT
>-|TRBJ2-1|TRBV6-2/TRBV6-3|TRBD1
CASSYTGAWNEQFF
TGTGCCAGCAGTTATACAGGGGCTTGGAATGAGCAGTTCTTC
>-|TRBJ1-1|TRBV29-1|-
CSVRRQDTEAFF
TGCAGCGTCAGAAGACAGGACACTGAAGCTTTCTTT
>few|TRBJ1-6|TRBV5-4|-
CASSLGGEVSYNSPLHF
TGTGCCAGCAGCTTGGGAGGGGAAGTTTCCTATAATTCACCCCTCCACTTT
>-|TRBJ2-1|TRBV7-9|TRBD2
CASSSTSGEIYNEQFF
TGTGCCAGCAGCTCAACTAGCGGGGAAATCTACAATGAGCAGTTCTTC
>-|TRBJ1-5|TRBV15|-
CATSREYGFWGPQHF
TGTGCCACCAGCAGAGAGTATGGGTTTTGGGGGCCCCAGCATTTT
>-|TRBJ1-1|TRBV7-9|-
CASSRGSPNTEAFF
TGTGCCAGCAGCCGCGGTTCCCCGAACACTGAAGCTTTCTTT
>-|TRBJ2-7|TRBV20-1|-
CSASISLGHEQYF
TGCAGTGCTAGTATCAGCCTCGGCCACGAGCAGTACTTC
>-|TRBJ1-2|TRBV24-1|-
CATSDPGTFGYTF
TGTGCCACCAGTGATCCCGGGACTTTTGGCTACACCTTC
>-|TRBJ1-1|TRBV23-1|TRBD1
CASSQPLTADRAPSNTEAFF
TGCGCCAGCAGTCAACCTCTAACAGCGGACAGGGCCCCGTCGAACACTGAAGCTTTCTTT
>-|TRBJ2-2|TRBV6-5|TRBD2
CASSAGGTGELFF
TGTGCCAGCTCGGCGGGGGGCACCGGGGAGCTGTTTTTT
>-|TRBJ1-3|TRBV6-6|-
CASSYSISGAGNTIYF
TGTGCCAGCAGTTACTCGATTTCAGGGGCTGGAAACACCATATATTTT
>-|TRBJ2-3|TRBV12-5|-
CASGLYGPGTDTQYF
TGTGCTAGTGGTTTGTATGGGCCGGGCACAGATACGCAGTATTTT
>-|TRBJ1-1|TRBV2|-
CASTRDLNTEAFF
TGTGCCAGCACAAGGGATTTGAACACTGAAGCTTTCTTT
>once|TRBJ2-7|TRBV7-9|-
CASSLDGPGEQYF
TGTGCCAGCAGCTTAGACGGACCGGGTGAGCAGTACTTC
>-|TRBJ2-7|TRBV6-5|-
CASEGELNGYEQYF
TGTGCCAGCGAGGGCGAGCTGAACGGGTACGAGCAGTACTTC
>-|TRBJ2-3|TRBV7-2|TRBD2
CASSLVGGGSTDTQYF
TGTGCCAGCAGCTTAGTCGGCGGGGGGAGCACAGATACGCAGTATTTT
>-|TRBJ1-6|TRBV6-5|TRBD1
CASQEGANSPLHF
TGTGCCAGTCAAGAGGGGGCAAATTCACCCCTCCACTTT
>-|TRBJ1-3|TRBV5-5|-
CASSTSGGNTIYF
TGTGCCAGCAGCACGTCGGGAGGAAACACCATATATTTT
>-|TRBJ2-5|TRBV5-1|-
CASSFGLTGQETQYF
TGCGCCAGCAGTTTTGGCCTCACAGGGCAAGAGACCCAGTACTTC
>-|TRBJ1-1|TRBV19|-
CASSIFTGRNTEAFF
TGTGCCAGTAGTATCTTTACAGGGAGGAACACTGAAGCTTTCTTT
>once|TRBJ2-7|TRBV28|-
CASSFGPYEQYF
TGTGCCAGCAGTTTCGGCCCCTACGAGCAGTACTTC
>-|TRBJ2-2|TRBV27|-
CASSLFNTGELFF
TGTGCCAGCAGTTTATTCAACACCGGGGAGCTGTTTTTT
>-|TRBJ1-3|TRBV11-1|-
CASSLTGHGNTIYF
TGTGCCAGCAGCTTAACGGGGCATGGAAACACCATATATTTT
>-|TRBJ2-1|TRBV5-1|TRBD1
CASNPGTGQGYNEQFF
TGCGCCAGCAACCCGGGGACAGGGCAAGGGTACAATGAGCAGTTCTTC
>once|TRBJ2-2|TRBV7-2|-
CASSPISGYGTGELFF
TGTGCCAGCAGCCCTATATCAGGTTATGGCACCGGGGAGCTGTTTTTT